This T cell receptor (beta chain) derives from a study of blood T cell repertoires in COVID-19. For the study at large: Samples came from the United States, Italy and Spain, spanning acute and convalescent COVID-19. Nucleic acid was either cDNA or gDNA, and it came from T cells, B-cell-depleted T cells, or PBMCs.

Under the authors' procedure: It was from reference gene primer amplification that nucleated cell counts were estimated. Profiled with immunoSEQ multiplex PCR; TCRdb holds only in-frame clones, not every one. V and J calls and clone size are as listed in that table; D and trimming were resolved from the DNA. The table lists some 200,000 clones, around 84% of them singletons, with approximately 10% in the top ten. V lost 6 bases and J lost 7; bases outside the gene matches: 11. The CDR3 length is 18 residues. Germline V gene lookup returns CDR1 MDHEN and CDR2 SYDVKM. The V call is TRBV28, the J call TRBJ2-2; 16 nucleotides align to TRBD2. What was sequenced was peripheral blood. This receptor was taken from a man in his fifties with active or convalescent COVID-19. CDR3 DNA sequence: TGTGCCAGCAGCCGTTCTTGGGGACTAGCGGGGGGGCGCGGGGAGCTGTTTTTT. This sequence encodes CASSRSWGLAGGRGELFF.